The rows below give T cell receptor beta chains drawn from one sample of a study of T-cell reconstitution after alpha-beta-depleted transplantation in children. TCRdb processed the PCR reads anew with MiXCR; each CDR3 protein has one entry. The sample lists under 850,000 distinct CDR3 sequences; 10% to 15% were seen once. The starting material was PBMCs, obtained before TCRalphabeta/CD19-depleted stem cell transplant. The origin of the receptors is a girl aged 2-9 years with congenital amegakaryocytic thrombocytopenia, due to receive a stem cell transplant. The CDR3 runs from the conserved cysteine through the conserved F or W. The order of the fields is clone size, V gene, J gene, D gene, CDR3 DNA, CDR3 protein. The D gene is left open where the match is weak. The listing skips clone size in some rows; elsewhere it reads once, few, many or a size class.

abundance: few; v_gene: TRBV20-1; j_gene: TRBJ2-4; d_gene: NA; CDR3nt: TGCAGTGCTAGTGTGTGGACGACAGGAGGTGGAAACATTCAGTACTTC; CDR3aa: CSASVWTTGGGNIQYF
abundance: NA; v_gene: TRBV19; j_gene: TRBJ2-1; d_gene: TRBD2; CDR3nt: TGTGCCAGTATTTTAACGGGAGGGCCGGTCAATGAGCAGTTCTTC; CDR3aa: CASILTGGPVNEQFF
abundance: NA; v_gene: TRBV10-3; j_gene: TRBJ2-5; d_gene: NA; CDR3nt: TGTGCCATCAGTGAGTCGCCCTTACAAGAGACCCAGTACTTC; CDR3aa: CAISESPLQETQYF
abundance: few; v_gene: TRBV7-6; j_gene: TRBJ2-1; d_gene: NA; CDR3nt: TGTGCCAGCAGCTTAGCGTCGGTCTCCTACAATGAGCAGTTCTTC; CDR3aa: CASSLASVSYNEQFF
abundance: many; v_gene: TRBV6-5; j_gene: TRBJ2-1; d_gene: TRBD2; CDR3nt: TGTGCCAGCAGTTACTCCAGCGGGAGGGCCCAACGAACCTACAATGAGCAGTTCTTC; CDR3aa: CASSYSSGRAQRTYNEQFF
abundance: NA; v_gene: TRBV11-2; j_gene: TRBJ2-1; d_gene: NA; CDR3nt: TGTGCCAGCAGCTTAGGGCCCAAGCGTGGTAGCATAAATGAGCAGTTCTTC; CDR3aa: CASSLGPKRGSINEQFF
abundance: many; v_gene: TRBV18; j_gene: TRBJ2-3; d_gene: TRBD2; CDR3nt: TGTGCCAGCTCACCGTCTTTTCAGCTAGCGGGAGGGGATACGCAGTATTTT; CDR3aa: CASSPSFQLAGGDTQYF
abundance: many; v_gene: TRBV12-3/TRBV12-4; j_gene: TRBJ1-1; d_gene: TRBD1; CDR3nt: TGTGCCAGCAGTTCACCGCACGACAGGGGTACCACTGAAGCTTTCTTT; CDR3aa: CASSSPHDRGTTEAFF
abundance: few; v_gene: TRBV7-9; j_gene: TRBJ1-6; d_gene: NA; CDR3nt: TGTGCCAGCAGCCCTCCCCGTGGGTCGGGATCACCCCTCCACTTT; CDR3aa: CASSPPRGSGSPLHF
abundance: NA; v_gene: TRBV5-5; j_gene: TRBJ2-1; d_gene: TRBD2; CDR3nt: TGTGCCAGCAGCTTGAACAGCGGGAACGCCTACAATGAGCAGTTCTTC; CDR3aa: CASSLNSGNAYNEQFF
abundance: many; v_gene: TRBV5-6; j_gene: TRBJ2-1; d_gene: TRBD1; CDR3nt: TGTGCCAGCAGACGAAACAGGGGGACCTTTGACAATGAGCAGTTCTTC; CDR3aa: CASRRNRGTFDNEQFF
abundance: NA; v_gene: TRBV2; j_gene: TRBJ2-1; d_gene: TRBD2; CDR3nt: TGTGCCAGCAGCACCACAGGTCTAGCGGAAGACAATGAGCAGTTCTTC; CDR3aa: CASSTTGLAEDNEQFF
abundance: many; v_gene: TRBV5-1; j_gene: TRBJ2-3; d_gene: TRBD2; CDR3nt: TGCGCCAGCAGCTTGGATGGTTGGACTAGTACAGATACGCAGTATTTT; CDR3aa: CASSLDGWTSTDTQYF
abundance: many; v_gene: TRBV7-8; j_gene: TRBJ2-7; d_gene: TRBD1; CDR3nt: TGTGCCAGCAGCTTACCGGGACAGTCATACTACGAGCAGTACTTC; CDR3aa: CASSLPGQSYYEQYF
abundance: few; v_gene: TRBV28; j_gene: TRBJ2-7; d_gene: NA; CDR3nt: TGTGCCAGCAGTTTAGGGGCCACAAGGGGGTACGAGCAGTACTTC; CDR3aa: CASSLGATRGYEQYF
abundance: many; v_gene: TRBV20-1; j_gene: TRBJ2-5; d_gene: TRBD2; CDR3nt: TGCAGTGCATTACTAGCGGGAGGGCAAGAGACCCAGTACTTC; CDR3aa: CSALLAGGQETQYF
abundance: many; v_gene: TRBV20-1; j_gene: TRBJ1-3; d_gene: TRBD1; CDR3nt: TGCAGTGCTTCAGGGGGTGGAAACACCATATATTTT; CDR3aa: CSASGGGNTIYF
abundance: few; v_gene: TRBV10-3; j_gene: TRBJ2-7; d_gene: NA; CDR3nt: TGTGCCATCCCGGGGGCAGTCTCCTACGAGCAGTACTTC; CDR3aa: CAIPGAVSYEQYF
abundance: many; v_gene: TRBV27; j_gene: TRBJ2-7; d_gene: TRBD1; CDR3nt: TGTGCCAGCAGTTTATCTCCCGGACAGGGGCACGAGCAGTACTTC; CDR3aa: CASSLSPGQGHEQYF
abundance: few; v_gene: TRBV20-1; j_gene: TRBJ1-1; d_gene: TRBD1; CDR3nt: TGCAGTGGGACAGGGAGAACCCCCACTGAAGCTTTCTTT; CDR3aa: CSGTGRTPTEAFF
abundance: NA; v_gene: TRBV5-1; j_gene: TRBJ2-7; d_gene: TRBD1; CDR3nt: TGCGCCAGCAACCCCGGGACAGCGTCCTACGAGCAGTACTTC; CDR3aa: CASNPGTASYEQYF
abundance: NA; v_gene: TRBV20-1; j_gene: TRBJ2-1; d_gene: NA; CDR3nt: TGCAGTGCTAGAGATCTCCGGGGTACGGATGAGCAGTTCTTC; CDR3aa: CSARDLRGTDEQFF
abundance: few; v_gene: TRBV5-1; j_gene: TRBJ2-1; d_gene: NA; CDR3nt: TGCGCCAGCAGCGGTCTGCGGGTGCAGTTCTTC; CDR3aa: CASSGLRVQFF
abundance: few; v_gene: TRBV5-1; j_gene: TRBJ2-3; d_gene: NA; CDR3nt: TGCGCCAGCAAATTAGGGGCCACAGATACGCAGTATTTT; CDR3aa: CASKLGATDTQYF
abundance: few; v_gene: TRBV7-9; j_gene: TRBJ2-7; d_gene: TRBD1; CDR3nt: TGTGCCAGCAGCTTAACAGGGGTGGCCTACGAGCAGTACTTC; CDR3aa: CASSLTGVAYEQYF
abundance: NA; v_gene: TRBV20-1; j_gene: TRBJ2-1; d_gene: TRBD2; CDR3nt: TGCAGTGCTGCCGGGTCTAGCGGGAGGCCTCCGGGGCAGTTCTTC; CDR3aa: CSAAGSSGRPPGQFF
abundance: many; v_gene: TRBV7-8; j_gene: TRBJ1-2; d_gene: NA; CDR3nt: TGTGCCAGCAGCTTTAGGGCGGGGAACGGCTACACCTTC; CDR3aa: CASSFRAGNGYTF
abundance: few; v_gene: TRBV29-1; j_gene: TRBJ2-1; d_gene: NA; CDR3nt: TGCAGCGTTGAAGCGGTGGGTACTCTCAATGAGCAGTTCTTC; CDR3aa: CSVEAVGTLNEQFF
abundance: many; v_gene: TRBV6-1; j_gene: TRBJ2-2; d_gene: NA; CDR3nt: TGTGCCAGCAGTGGCGAAAGGTGGGGGAGTTCGTACACCGGGGAGCTGTTTTTT; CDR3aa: CASSGERWGSSYTGELFF
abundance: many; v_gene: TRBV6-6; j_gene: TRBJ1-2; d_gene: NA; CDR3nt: TGTGCCAGCAAGGGGAATTATGGCTACACCTTC; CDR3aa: CASKGNYGYTF
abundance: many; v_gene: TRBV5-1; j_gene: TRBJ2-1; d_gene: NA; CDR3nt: TGCGCCAGCAGCTTGGTTGCGGGGGCTACTAATGAGCAGTTCTTC; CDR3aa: CASSLVAGATNEQFF
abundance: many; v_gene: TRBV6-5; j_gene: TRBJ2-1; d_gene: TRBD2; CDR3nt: TGTGCCAGCAGTTACCCTCACCCCCTCATAGCGGGAGTAGATGAGCAGTTCTTC; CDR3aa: CASSYPHPLIAGVDEQFF
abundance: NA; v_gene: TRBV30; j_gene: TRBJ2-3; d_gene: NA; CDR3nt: TGTGCCTGGAGTCCCACTAGGAGCACAGATACGCAGTATTTT; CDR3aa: CAWSPTRSTDTQYF
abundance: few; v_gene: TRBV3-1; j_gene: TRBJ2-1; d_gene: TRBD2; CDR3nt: TGTGCCAGCAGCCAAGTCGGGGACTATCTTATGTATGAGCAGTTCTTC; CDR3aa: CASSQVGDYLMYEQFF
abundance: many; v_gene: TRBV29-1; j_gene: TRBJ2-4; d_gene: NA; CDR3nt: TGCAGCGCATCAGACAGAAGAGTGAACATTCAGTACTTC; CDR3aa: CSASDRRVNIQYF
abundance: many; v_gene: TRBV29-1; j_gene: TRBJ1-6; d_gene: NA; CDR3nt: TGCAGCGCCGGTGAAGGCAGACATTCACCCCTCCACTTT; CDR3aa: CSAGEGRHSPLHF
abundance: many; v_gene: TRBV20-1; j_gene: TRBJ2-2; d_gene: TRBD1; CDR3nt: TGCAGTGCTAGGGACAGGGGGGCGAACACCGGGGAGCTGTTTTTT; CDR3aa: CSARDRGANTGELFF
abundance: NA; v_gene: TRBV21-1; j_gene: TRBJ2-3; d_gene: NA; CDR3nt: TGTGCCAGCACTTACGGATCAAACGGGGAAGGTCTCACAGATACGCAGTATTTT; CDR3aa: CASTYGSNGEGLTDTQYF
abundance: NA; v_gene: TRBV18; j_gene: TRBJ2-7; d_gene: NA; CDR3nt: TGTGCCAGCGCCCAAGATGCGACAAGGAGCTCCTACGAGCAGTACTTC; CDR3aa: CASAQDATRSSYEQYF
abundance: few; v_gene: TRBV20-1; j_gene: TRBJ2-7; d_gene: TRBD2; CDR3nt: TGCTGTGCTAGGGCCCCTTTCGGGGCGGGAGGGCCCTACGAGCAGTACTTC; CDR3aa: CCARAPFGAGGPYEQYF
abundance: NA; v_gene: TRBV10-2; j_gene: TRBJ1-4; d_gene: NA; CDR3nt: TGCGCCAGCAGTGAGCCGTATGCAACTAATGAAAAACTGTTTTTT; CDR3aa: CASSEPYATNEKLFF
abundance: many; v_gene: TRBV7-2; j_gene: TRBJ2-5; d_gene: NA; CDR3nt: TGTGCCAGCAGCTTCGGGGTGTGGGTCCAAGAGACCCAGTACTTC; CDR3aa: CASSFGVWVQETQYF
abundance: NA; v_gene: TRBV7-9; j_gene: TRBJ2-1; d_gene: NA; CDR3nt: TGTGCCAGCAGCTCCAACTTTGAGCAGTTCTTC; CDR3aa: CASSSNFEQFF
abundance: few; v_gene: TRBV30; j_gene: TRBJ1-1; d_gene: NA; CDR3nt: TGTGCCTGGTTCCCGGGACTAGGGACCACTGAAGCTTTCTTT; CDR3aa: CAWFPGLGTTEAFF
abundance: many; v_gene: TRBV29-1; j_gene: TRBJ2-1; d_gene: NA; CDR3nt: TGCAGCGCCTCGGGGCAGCAAGTGGAAGTCAGCTCCTACAATGAGCAGTTCTTC; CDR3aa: CSASGQQVEVSSYNEQFF
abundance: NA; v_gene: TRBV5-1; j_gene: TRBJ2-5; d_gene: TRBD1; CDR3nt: TGCGCCAGCAGCACGCACGGGACAGCCGAAGAGACCCAGTACTTC; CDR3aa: CASSTHGTAEETQYF
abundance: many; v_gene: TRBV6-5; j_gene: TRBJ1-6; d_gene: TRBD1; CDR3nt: TGTGCCAGCAGTTACACGGGACAGGGCCCCCTCCACTTT; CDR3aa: CASSYTGQGPLHF
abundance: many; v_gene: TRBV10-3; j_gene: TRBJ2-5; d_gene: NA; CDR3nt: TGTGCCATCAGGGGGGGGCGAGAAGAGACCCAGTACTTC; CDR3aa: CAIRGGREETQYF
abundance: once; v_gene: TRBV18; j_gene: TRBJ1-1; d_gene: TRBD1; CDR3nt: TGTGCCAGCTCGCCGAGACAGGGGGCTGAAGCTTACTTT; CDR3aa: CASSPRQGAEAYF
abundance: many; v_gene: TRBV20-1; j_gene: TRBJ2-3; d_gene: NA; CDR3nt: TGCAGTGCTAGGATCCCGGACGGGATTTCAGATACGCAGTATTTT; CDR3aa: CSARIPDGISDTQYF
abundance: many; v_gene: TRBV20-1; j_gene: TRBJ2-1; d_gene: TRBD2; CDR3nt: TGCAGTGCTAGAGATCCATCGTATCTAGCGGGAATCAATGAGCAGTTCTTC; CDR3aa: CSARDPSYLAGINEQFF
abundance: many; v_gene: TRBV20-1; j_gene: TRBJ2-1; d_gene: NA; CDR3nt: TGCAGTGCCTCCCCCGGGTACTACAATGAGCAGTTCTTC; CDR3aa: CSASPGYYNEQFF
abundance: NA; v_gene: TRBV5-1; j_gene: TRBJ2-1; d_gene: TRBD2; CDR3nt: TGCGCCAGCAGCAACGGACTAGCGGGGTCCAATGAGCAGTTCTTC; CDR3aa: CASSNGLAGSNEQFF
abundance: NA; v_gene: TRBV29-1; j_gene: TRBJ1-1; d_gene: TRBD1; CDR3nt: TGCAGCGTCCAGACAGGGGGCGCGGGGGAAGCTTTCTTT; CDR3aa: CSVQTGGAGEAFF
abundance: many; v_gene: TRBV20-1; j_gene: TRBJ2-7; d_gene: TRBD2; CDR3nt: TGCAGTGCTAGAAGCGGGAGCCACCTCGAGCAGTACTTC; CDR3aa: CSARSGSHLEQYF
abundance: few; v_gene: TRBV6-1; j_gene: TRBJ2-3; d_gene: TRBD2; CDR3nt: TGTGCCAGCAGCCGAACGAGGGGAGCGGGAGGTAATGCAGATACGCAGTATTTT; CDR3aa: CASSRTRGAGGNADTQYF
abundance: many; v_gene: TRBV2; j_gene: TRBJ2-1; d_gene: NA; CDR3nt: TGTGCCAGCAGGTACTGGGACTCCTACAATGAGCAGTTCTTC; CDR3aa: CASRYWDSYNEQFF
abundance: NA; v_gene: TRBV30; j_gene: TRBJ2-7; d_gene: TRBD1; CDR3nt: TGTGCCTGGTCCCCCGGGACAGGGCACTACGAGCAGTACTTC; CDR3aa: CAWSPGTGHYEQYF